This T cell receptor (beta chain) was recorded in a study of blood T cell repertoires in COVID-19. Study information: PBMCs, B-cell-depleted T cells, or T cells were the source of the cDNA or gDNA that made up the material.

Trimming took 4 bases from V and 1 from J; bases not matched to a gene: 7. The V gene's germline CDR1 is MDHEN and CDR2 SYDVKM. The CDR3 is 16 amino acids. Methods used by the authors: Nucleated cell counts were estimated from reference gene primer amplification. TCRdb keeps only in-frame clones here, not all; method: immunoSEQ multiplex PCR. The V and J calls and clone size are taken from that table; D and trimming were inferred from the DNA. The table shows 55,000 to 65,000 clones, with approximately 92% occurring only once. The source is a man between 60 and 70 years old with acute or convalescent COVID-19. Sequenced sample: peripheral blood. V gene TRBV28 combines with J gene TRBJ2-7; TRBD1 agrees at 10 bases. CDR3 sequence (DNA): TGTGCCAGCAGTTCCCGGGACAGGGGCAGGTCCTACGAGCAGTACTTC. This sequence encodes CASSSRDRGRSYEQYF. Based on the CDR3 plus reference TRBV28 and TRBJ2-7, the full variable domain is DVKVTQSSRYLVKRTGEKVFLECVQDMDHENMFWYRQDPGLGLRLIYFSYDVKMKEKGDIPEGYSVSREKKERFSLILESASTNQTSMYLCASSSRDRGRSYEQYFGPGTRLTVT.